The 6 T cell receptor beta chains below all came from one sample that was sequenced in a study of blood T cells in healthy people across ages. A J-beta primer mix and a sample-barcoded 5' primer were used in a second PCR of about 6 to 12 cycles. TCRdb called the 5' RACE reads again in MiXCR, with one record for every CDR3 protein. The sample carries some 760,000 distinct CDR3 sequences, 20% to 30% recorded once. This sample was shared with a second study, whose subject was T cells of mothers and their children.

The sequenced sample consisted of blood. The receptors were gathered from a boy between 10 and 17 years old in good health.

In its sample, this clonotype was seen a few times. This sequence joins TRBV4-1 and TRBJ2-6, with a tentative D call TRBD1 (6 bases). Germline values: CDR1 MGHRA, CDR2 YSYEKL. The CDR3 extends over 23 amino acids. Trimming took off 4 bases at V and 1 base at J, with 32 bases between the two ends. The CDR3 DNA sequence: TGCGCCAGCAGCCCATCAAACTGGATTAGTGGGGGCCAGGGCCCTTCTGGGGCCAACGTCCTGACTTTC. Amino acids: CASSPSNWISGGQGPSGANVLTF.

CDR3 in DNA: TGCAGCGTTGTGGGGGACGGTAACTACGAGCAGTACTTC. It is translated as CSVVGDGNYEQYF. The genes are TRBV29-1 and TRBJ2-7, with D perhaps being TRBD1 or TRBD2 (5 bases each). The V gene's germline CDR1 is SQVTM and CDR2 ANQGSEA. This CDR3 has 13 residues. The V gene lost 4 bases and the J gene lost 3 bases, with 13 bases spanning the gap.

This clonotype was counted only a few times. This chain joins TRBV20-1 and TRBJ2-3; D gene uncertain. The germline gives CDR1 DFQATT, CDR2 SNEGSKA (reference sequence). The CDR3 covers 13 residues. V was pared by 0 bases and J by 10 bases, with 14 bases between. The CDR3 sequence: CSARDPNIAAQYF. CDR3 sequence (DNA): TGCAGTGCTAGAGATCCGAATATAGCAGCGCAGTATTTT.

This clonotype was seen more than once but under ten times. CDR3 protein: CASSLPTETPNEKLFF. The DNA of the CDR3 is TGTGCCAGCAGTTTACCAACTGAGACACCTAATGAAAAACTGTTTTTT. This chain joins TRBV28 and TRBJ1-4, with unresolved D. This CDR3 contains 16 residues. V was clipped by 2 bases and J by 3 bases, with 13 bases between them. Germline-derived CDR1 and CDR2 are MDHEN and SYDVKM.

For this clonotype: The CDR3 does not close with the conserved phenylalanine or tryptophan, likely indicating a read error. This chain links TRBV28 with TRBJ2-1; D not resolved. The better agreement between TRBJ2-7 and the DNA end casts doubt on the J call. The CDR3 is 13 residues long. Germline assignment: CDR1 MDHEN and CDR2 SYDVKM. CDR3 region: CASSSTLSYEQYS. CDR3 DNA: TGTGCCAGCAGTTCCACTTTGAGCTACGAGCAGTACTCC.

Of note for this clonotype: Germline is not matched at one junction end, which may reflect a read error. V is TRBV29-1 and J is TRBJ1-2; unclear D gene. CDR3 length equals 15 residues. Per the germline V gene, CDR1 is SQVTM and CDR2 is ANQGSEA. CDR3 residues: CSAEGMAETNYGYTF. CDR3 sequence (DNA): TGCAGCGCTGAAGGCATGGCAGAAACTAACTATGGCTACACCTTC.